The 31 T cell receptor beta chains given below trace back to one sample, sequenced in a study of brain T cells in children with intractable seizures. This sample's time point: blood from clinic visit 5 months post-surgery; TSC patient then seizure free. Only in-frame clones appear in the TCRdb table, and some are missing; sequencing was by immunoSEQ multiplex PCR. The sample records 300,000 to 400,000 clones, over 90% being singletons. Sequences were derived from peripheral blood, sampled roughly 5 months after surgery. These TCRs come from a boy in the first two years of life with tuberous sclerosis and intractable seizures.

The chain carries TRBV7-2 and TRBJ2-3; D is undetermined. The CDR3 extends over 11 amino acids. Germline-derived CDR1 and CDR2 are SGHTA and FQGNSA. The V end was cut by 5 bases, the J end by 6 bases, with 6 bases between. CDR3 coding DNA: TGTGCCAGCAGCAGGTGGGATACGCAGTATTTT. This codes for CASSRWDTQYF.

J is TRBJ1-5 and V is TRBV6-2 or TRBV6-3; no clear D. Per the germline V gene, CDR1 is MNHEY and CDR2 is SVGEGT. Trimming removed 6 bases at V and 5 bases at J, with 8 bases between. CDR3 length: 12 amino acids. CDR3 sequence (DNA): TGTGCCAGCAGCCACAGCGATCAGCCCCAGCATTTT. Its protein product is CASSHSDQPQHF.

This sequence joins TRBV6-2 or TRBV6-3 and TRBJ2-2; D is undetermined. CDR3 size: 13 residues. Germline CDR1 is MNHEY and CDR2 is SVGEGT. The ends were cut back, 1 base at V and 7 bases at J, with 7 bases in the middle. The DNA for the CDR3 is TGTGCCAGCAGTTACTTCGGTGACGGGGAGCTGTTTTTT. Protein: CASSYFGDGELFF.

As DNA, the CDR3 is TGCGCCAGCAGCTTGGGGACTGAAGGAGTTCTCCGCGAGCAGTACTTC. It yields the protein CASSLGTEGVLREQYF. This chain uses TRBV5-1 with TRBJ2-7; tentative D call: TRBD2 (5 bases). CDR3 length equals 16 residues. Looked up from germline, CDR1 is SGHRS and CDR2 is YFSETQ. Trimming stripped 0 bases from V and 6 bases from J, with 19 bases between. The whole variable domain, remainder taken from reference TRBV5-1 and TRBJ2-7, is KAGVTQTPRYLIKTRGQQVTLSCSPISGHRSVSWYQQTPGQGLQFLFEYFSETQRNKGNFPGRFSGRQFSNSRSEMNVSTLELGDSALYLCASSLGTEGVLREQYFGPGTRLTVT.

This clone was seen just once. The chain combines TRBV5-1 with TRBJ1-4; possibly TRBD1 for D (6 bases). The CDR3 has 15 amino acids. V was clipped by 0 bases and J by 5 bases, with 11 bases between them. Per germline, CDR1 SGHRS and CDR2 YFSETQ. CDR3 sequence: CASSLGTETNEKLFF. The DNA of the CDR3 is TGCGCCAGCAGCTTGGGGACAGAAACGAATGAAAAACTGTTTTTT. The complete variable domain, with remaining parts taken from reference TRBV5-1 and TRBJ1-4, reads KAGVTQTPRYLIKTRGQQVTLSCSPISGHRSVSWYQQTPGQGLQFLFEYFSETQRNKGNFPGRFSGRQFSNSRSEMNVSTLELGDSALYLCASSLGTETNEKLFFGSGTQLSVL.

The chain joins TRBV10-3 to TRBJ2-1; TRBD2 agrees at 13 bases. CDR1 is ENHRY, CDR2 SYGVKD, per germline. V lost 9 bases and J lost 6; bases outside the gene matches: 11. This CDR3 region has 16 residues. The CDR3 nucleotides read TGTGCCATGCAACCCAGGGGGACTAGCGGGATCAATGAGCAGTTCTTC. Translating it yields CAMQPRGTSGINEQFF.

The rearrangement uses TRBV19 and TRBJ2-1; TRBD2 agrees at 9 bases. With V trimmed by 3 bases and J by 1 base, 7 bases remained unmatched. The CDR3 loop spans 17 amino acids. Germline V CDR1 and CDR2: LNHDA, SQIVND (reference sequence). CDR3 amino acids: CASSIRASGASYNEQFF. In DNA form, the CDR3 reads TGTGCCAGTAGTATTAGGGCTAGCGGGGCATCCTACAATGAGCAGTTCTTC.

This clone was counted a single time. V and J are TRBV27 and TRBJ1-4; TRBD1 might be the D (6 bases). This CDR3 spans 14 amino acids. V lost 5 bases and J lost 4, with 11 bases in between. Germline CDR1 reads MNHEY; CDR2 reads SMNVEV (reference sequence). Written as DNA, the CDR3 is TGTGCCAGCAGTCGGACAGTTGGTAATGAAAAACTGTTTTTT. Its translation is CASSRTVGNEKLFF.

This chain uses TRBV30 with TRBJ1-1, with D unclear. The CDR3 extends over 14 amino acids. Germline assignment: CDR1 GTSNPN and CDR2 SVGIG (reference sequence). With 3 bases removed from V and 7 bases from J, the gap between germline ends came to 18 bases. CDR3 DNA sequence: TGTGCCTGGAGCCCCCTAGTTGGCAGGAGTGAAGCTTTCTTT. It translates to CAWSPLVGRSEAFF.

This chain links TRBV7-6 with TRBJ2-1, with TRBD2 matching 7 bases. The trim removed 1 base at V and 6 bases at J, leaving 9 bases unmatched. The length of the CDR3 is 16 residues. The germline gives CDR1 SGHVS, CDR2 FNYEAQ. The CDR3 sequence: CASSLVRLAFFNEQFF. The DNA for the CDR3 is TGTGCCAGCAGCTTAGTACGACTAGCCTTCTTCAATGAGCAGTTCTTC.

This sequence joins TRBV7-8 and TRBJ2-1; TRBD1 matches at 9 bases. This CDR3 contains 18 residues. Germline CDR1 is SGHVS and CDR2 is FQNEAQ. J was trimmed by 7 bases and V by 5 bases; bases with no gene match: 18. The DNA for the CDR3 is TGTGCCAGCAGCCCCGGGTCCTTACAGGGGGCGAGGGAGAATGAGCAGTTCTTC. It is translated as CASSPGSLQGARENEQFF. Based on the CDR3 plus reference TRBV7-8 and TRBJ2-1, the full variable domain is GAGVSQSPRYKVAKRGQDVALRCDPISGHVSLFWYQQALGQGPEFLTYFQNEAQLDKSGLPSDRFFAERPEGSVSTLKIQRTQQEDSAVYLCASSPGSLQGARENEQFFGPGTRLTVL.

The CDR3 DNA reads TGTGCTAGTGGGCGGACGCCCGAGAGGACCGGGGAGCTGTTTTTT. Amino acids: CASGRTPERTGELFF. The genes are TRBV12-5 and TRBJ2-2; D gene unclear. V lost 6 bases and J 5 bases, leaving 16 bases between the germline ends. Germline values: CDR1 LGHNT, CDR2 FRNRAP. This CDR3 has 15 amino acids.

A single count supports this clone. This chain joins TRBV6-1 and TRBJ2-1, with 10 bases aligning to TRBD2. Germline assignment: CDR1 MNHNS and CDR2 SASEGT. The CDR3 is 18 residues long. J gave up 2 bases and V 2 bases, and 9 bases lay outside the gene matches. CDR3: CASSELNLAGVTYNEQFF. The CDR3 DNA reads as TGTGCCAGCAGTGAACTCAATCTAGCGGGAGTGACCTACAATGAGCAGTTCTTC.

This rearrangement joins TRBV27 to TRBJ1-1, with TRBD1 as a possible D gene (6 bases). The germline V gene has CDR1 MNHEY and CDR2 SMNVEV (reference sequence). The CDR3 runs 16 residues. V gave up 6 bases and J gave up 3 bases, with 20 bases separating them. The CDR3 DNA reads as TGTGCCAGCAGCCCCGTGAGGGGGGGTGTTCACACTGAAGCTTTCTTT. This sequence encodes CASSPVRGGVHTEAFF.

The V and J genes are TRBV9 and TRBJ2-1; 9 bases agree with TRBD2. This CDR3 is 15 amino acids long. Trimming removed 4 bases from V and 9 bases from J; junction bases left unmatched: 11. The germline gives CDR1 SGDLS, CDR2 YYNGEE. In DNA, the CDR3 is TGTGCCAGCAGCCCAGCGGGGGGCCCTCACGGTGAGCAGTTCTTC. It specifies CASSPAGGPHGEQFF.

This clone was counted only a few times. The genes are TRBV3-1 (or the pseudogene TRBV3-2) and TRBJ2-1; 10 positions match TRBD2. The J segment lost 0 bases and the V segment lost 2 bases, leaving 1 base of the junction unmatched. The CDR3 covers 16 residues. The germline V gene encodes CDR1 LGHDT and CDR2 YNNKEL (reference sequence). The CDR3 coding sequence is TGTGCCAGCAGCCAAACTAGCGGGACCTCCTACAATGAGCAGTTCTTC. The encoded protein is CASSQTSGTSYNEQFF.

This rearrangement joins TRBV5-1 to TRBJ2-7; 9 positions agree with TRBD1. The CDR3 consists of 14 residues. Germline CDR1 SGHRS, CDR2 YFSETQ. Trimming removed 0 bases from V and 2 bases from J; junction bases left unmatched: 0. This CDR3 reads CASSLGTGAYEQYF. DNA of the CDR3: TGCGCCAGCAGCTTGGGGACAGGGGCCTACGAGCAGTACTTC. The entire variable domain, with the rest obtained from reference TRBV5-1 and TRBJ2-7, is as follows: KAGVTQTPRYLIKTRGQQVTLSCSPISGHRSVSWYQQTPGQGLQFLFEYFSETQRNKGNFPGRFSGRQFSNSRSEMNVSTLELGDSALYLCASSLGTGAYEQYFGPGTRLTVT.

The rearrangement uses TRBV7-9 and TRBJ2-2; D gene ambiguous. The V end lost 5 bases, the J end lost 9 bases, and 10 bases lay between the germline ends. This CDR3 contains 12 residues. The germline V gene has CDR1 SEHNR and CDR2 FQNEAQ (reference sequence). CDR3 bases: TGTGCCAGCAGCCCCTTAGACCGGGAGCTGTTTTTT. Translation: CASSPLDRELFF.

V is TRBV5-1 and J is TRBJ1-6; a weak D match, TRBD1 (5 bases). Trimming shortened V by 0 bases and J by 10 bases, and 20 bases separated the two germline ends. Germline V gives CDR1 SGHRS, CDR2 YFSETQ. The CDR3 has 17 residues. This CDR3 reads CASSLVGVRVLKSPLHF. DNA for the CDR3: TGCGCCAGCAGCTTGGTGGGGGTTCGGGTGCTAAAATCACCCCTCCACTTT.

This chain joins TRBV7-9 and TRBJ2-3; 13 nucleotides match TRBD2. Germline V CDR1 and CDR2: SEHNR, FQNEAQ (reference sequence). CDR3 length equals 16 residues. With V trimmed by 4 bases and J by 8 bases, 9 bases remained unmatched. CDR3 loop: CASSYKLAGGLGTQYF. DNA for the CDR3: TGTGCCAGCAGCTATAAACTAGCGGGGGGGCTGGGTACGCAGTATTTT.

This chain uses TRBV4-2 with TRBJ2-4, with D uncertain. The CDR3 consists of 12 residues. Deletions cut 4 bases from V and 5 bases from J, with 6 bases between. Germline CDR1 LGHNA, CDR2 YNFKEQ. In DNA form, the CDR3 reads TGTGCCAGCAGCCCTTCTGAAAACATTCAGTACTTC. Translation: CASSPSENIQYF.

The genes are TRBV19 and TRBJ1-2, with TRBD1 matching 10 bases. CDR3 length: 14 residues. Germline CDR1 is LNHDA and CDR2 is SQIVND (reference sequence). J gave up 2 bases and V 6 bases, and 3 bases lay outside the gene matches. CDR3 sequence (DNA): TGTGCCAGTAGCGCGGGACAGGGGAACTATGGCTACACCTTC. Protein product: CASSAGQGNYGYTF.

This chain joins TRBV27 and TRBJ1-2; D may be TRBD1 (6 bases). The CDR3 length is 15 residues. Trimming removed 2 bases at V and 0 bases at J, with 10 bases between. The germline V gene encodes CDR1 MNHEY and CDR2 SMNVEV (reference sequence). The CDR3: CASSLDRLTNYGYTF. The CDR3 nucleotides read TGTGCCAGCAGTTTAGACAGGCTTACTAACTATGGCTACACCTTC.

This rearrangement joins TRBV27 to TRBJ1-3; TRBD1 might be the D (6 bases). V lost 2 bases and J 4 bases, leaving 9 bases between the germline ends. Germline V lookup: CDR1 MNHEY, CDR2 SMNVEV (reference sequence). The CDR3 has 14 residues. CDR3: CASSLGGQGNTIYF. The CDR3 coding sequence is TGTGCCAGCAGTTTAGGAGGACAGGGAAACACCATATATTTT.

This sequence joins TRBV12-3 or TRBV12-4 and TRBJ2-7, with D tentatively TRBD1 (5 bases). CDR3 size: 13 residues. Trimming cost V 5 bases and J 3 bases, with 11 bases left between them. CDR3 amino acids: CASSNQGNYEQYF. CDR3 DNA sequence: TGTGCCAGCAGTAACCAGGGCAACTACGAGCAGTACTTC.

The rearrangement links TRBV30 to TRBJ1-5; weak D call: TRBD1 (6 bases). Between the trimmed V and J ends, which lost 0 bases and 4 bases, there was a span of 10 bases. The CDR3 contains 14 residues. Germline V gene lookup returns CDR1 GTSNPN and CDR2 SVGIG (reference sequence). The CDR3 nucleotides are TGTGCCTGGAGTGTAGGGGGGACGAATCAGCCCCAGCATTTT. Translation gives CAWSVGGTNQPQHF.

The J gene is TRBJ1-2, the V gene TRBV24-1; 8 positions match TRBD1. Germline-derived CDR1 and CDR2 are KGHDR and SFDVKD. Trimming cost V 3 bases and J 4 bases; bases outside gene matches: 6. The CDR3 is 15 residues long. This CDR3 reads CATSDPQGGFYGYTF. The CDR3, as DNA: TGTGCCACCAGTGATCCACAGGGGGGGTTCTATGGCTACACCTTC.

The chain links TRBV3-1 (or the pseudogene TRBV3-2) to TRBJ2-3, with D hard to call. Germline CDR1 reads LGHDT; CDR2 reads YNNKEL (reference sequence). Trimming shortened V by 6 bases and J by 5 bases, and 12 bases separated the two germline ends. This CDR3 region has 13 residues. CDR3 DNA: TGTGCCAGCAGGAACCCAGGCGGAGATACGCAGTATTTT. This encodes CASRNPGGDTQYF.

In nucleotides, the CDR3 is TGTGCCAGCAGTGCGGAGTACGAGCAGTACTTC. Translation gives CASSAEYEQYF. This chain joins TRBV6-6 and TRBJ2-7; no clear D gene. CDR1 and CDR2 from the germline V gene are MNHNY and SVGAGI (reference sequence). Between the trimmed V and J ends, which lost 5 bases and 4 bases, there was a span of 6 bases. This CDR3 is built from 11 residues.

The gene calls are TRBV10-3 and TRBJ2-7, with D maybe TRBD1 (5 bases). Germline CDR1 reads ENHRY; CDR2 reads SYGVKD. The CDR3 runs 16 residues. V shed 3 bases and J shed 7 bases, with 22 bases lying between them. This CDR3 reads CAISERIGTGLREQYF. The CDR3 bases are TGTGCCATCAGTGAACGTATAGGTACAGGCCTGAGGGAGCAGTACTTC.

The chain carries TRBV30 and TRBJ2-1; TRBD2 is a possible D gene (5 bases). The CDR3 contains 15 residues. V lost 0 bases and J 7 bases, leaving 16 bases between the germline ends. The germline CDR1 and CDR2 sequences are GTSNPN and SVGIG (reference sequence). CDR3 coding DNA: TGTGCCTGGAGTGTACGAGGGCCTGGGATGAATGAGCAGTTCTTC. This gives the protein CAWSVRGPGMNEQFF.